The 32 T cell receptor beta chains below come from one sample, sequenced in a study of shared clonotypes between healthy human individuals. Assay used: immunoSEQ multiplex PCR; TCRdb lists only in-frame clones, some missing. The sample shows around 1 million clones, over 60% of them seen only once. The material sequenced was memory CD4+ T cells sorted from blood. Stated subset: CD45RA-negative fraction. Receptors were obtained from a man aged 18 to 35 in good health.

This clone has a single count. CDR3 protein: CASSVSGTSGRAFSYEQYF. The CDR3 DNA reads as TGTGCCAGCAGTGTTTCCGGGACTAGCGGGAGGGCCTTCTCCTACGAGCAGTACTTC. V gene TRBV2 combines with J gene TRBJ2-7; 16 bases align to TRBD2. The CDR3 length is 19 residues. CDR1 is SNHLY and CDR2 is FYNNEI in the germline V gene. Trimming took 4 bases from V and 0 from J; bases not matched to a gene: 9.

The J gene is TRBJ2-7, the V gene TRBV2; D ambiguous. This CDR3 contains 13 residues. V lost 4 bases and J 2 bases, leaving 9 bases between the germline ends. Germline V gene lookup returns CDR1 SNHLY and CDR2 FYNNEI. The CDR3 loop is CASSVSVTYEQYF. The CDR3 coding sequence is TGTGCCAGCAGTGTGTCAGTTACCTACGAGCAGTACTTC.

The chain joins TRBV7-2 to TRBJ2-1, with a weak D call TRBD2 (7 bases). Trimming removed 3 bases at V and 3 bases at J, with 9 bases between. Looked up from germline, CDR1 is SGHTA and CDR2 is FQGNSA. The CDR3 length is 14 residues. Here the CDR3 reads CASSFGGLYNEQFF. Written as DNA, the CDR3 is TGTGCCAGCAGCTTCGGGGGGCTCTACAATGAGCAGTTCTTC.

The rearrangement uses TRBV7-9 and TRBJ2-5; no firm D call. Germline V gene data show CDR1 as SEHNR and CDR2 as FQNEAQ (reference sequence). V lost 5 bases and J 10 bases, leaving 14 bases between the germline ends. The CDR3 runs 12 residues. CDR3 sequence reads: CASSDERAVQYF. In DNA form, the CDR3 reads TGTGCCAGCAGCGATGAAAGGGCGGTCCAGTACTTC.

The chain combines TRBV27 with TRBJ2-2; the D is unclear. Between the trimmed V and J ends, which lost 8 bases and 5 bases, there was a span of 15 bases. CDR3 size: 14 residues. Germline V gene lookup returns CDR1 MNHEY and CDR2 SMNVEV (reference sequence). The CDR3 protein is CASSRIEVTGELFF. The CDR3, as DNA: TGTGCCAGCTCACGGATAGAGGTGACCGGGGAGCTGTTTTTT.

The V gene is TRBV7-9, the J gene TRBJ1-5; 8 bases align to TRBD1. Trimming cost V 2 bases and J 6 bases; bases outside gene matches: 9. The germline V gene encodes CDR1 SEHNR and CDR2 FQNEAQ (reference sequence). The CDR3 has 16 amino acids. Here the CDR3 reads CASSLSGQGAGQPQHF. CDR3 nucleotide sequence: TGTGCCAGCAGCTTAAGTGGCCAGGGGGCTGGTCAGCCCCAGCATTTT.

J is TRBJ1-2 and V is TRBV27; no firm D call. V lost 0 bases to trimming and J lost 6 bases, with 8 bases between them. Germline CDR1 is MNHEY and CDR2 is SMNVEV (reference sequence). This CDR3 is 13 amino acids long. Here the CDR3 DNA reads TGTGCCAGCAGTTTATCACGGGGAAATGGCTACACCTTC. Translated: CASSLSRGNGYTF.

This clone was found a few times. In the same sample, other DNA sequences code for this CDR3. The rearrangement links TRBV30 to TRBJ2-2, with a possible D match to TRBD2 (6 bases). The CDR3 sequence is 13 residues long. V was clipped by 2 bases and J by 5 bases, with 9 bases between them. CDR1 is GTSNPN, CDR2 SVGIG, per germline (reference sequence). The chain's CDR3 is CAWSTGGTGELFF. The CDR3 bases are TGTGCCTGGAGTACCGGGGGAACCGGGGAGCTGTTTTTT. The full variable domain, rest sourced from reference TRBV30 and TRBJ2-2, is SQTIHQWPATLVQPVGSPLSLECTVEGTSNPNLYWYRQAAGRGLQLLFYSVGIGQISSEVPQNLSASRPQDRQFILSSKKLLLSDSGFYLCAWSTGGTGELFFGEGSRLTVL.

The chain links TRBV10-3 to TRBJ2-7; D is ambiguous. Germline V lookup: CDR1 ENHRY, CDR2 SYGVKD. With 6 bases removed from V and 6 bases from J, the gap between germline ends came to 18 bases. The CDR3 runs 14 residues. The CDR3 reads CAIRARTDLSEQYF. DNA of the CDR3: TGTGCCATCAGAGCTAGGACGGACCTAAGCGAGCAGTACTTC.

The chain has TRBV29-1 and TRBJ2-1; D gene ambiguous. This CDR3 contains 12 residues. V was cut by 2 bases and J by 9 bases, with 11 bases left in between. Germline V gene sequence: CDR1 SQVTM, CDR2 ANQGSEA. The CDR3 reads CSVEKTAVEQFF. The CDR3 DNA reads TGCAGCGTTGAAAAGACTGCAGTTGAGCAGTTCTTC.

This clone was seen repeatedly, ten times or more. The sample contains more than one DNA sequence encoding this CDR3. J is TRBJ2-4 and V is TRBV7-6, with D perhaps being TRBD1 or TRBD2 (7 bases each). From germline, CDR1 is SGHVS and CDR2 FNYEAQ. The germline V and J ends were trimmed by 1 base and 9 bases, with 13 bases remaining between them. CDR3 size: 14 residues. The CDR3 sequence: CASSLGTGEGIQYF. CDR3 nucleotide sequence: TGTGCCAGCAGCTTAGGCACAGGGGAGGGCATTCAGTACTTC.

The gene calls are TRBV7-2 and TRBJ2-7, with TRBD2 matching over 9 bases. This CDR3 is 15 amino acids long. V gave up 1 base and J gave up 2 bases; unmatched junction bases: 3. Germline values: CDR1 SGHTA, CDR2 FQGNSA. CDR3 in amino acids: CASSLGGGDTYEQYF. The CDR3 DNA is TGTGCCAGCAGCTTAGGCGGGGGGGATACCTACGAGCAGTACTTC.

The chain combines TRBV11-2 with TRBJ2-7, with 7 nucleotides matching TRBD2. Germline V lookup: CDR1 SGHAT, CDR2 FQNNGV. The CDR3 is made up of 17 amino acids. J gave up 3 bases and V 1 base, and 12 bases lay outside the gene matches. CDR3: CASSLGRGGGGSYEQYF. The CDR3 DNA follows: TGTGCCAGCAGCTTAGGCCGCGGGGGAGGTGGAAGCTACGAGCAGTACTTC.

V and J are TRBV5-4 and TRBJ2-7; TRBD2 is a possible D gene (6 bases). Trimming stripped 4 bases from V and 1 base from J, with 15 bases between. CDR1 SGHNT and CDR2 YYREEE come from the germline V gene (reference sequence). This CDR3 has 15 amino acids. CDR3 residues: CASSRGGHGSYEQYF. The CDR3 nucleotides read TGTGCCAGCAGCCGAGGAGGGCACGGATCCTACGAGCAGTACTTC. Full variable domain (rest looked up from reference TRBV5-4 and TRBJ2-7): ETGVTQSPTHLIKTRGQQVTLRCSSQSGHNTVSWYQQALGQGPQFIFQYYREEENGRGNFPPRFSGLQFPNYSSELNVNALELDDSALYLCASSRGGHGSYEQYFGPGTRLTVT.

V usage is TRBV5-6 and J usage is TRBJ1-4; the D gene is possibly TRBD1 (5 bases). CDR3 length equals 14 residues. CDR1 and CDR2 from the germline V gene are SGHDT and YYEEEE. Between the trimmed V and J ends, which lost 0 bases and 3 bases, there was a span of 6 bases. CDR3 DNA sequence: TGTGCCAGCAGCTTGGGCAGGGCTAATGAAAAACTGTTTTTT. This translates into CASSLGRANEKLFF.

This chain joins TRBV6-1 and TRBJ1-1; 9 bases line up with TRBD1. Unmatched junction bases numbered 9, after V lost 7 bases and J lost 3 bases. The CDR3 loop spans 15 amino acids. CDR1 is MNHNS and CDR2 is SASEGT in the germline V gene. CDR3 coding DNA: TGTGCCAGCACCCGAGACAGGGGGTTGCACACTGAAGCTTTCTTT. Its translation: CASTRDRGLHTEAFF.

This chain links TRBV6-5 with TRBJ2-1; TRBD1 might be the D (6 bases). CDR1 MNHEY and CDR2 SVGAGI come from the germline V gene. V was clipped by 11 bases and J by 0 bases, with 11 bases between them. The CDR3 spans 13 residues. The CDR3 region is CAVQGGSYNEQFF. The CDR3 DNA reads as TGTGCCGTGCAAGGGGGCTCCTACAATGAGCAGTTCTTC.

This clone was detected a few times. The chain links TRBV6-1 to TRBJ1-2; D is possibly TRBD1 (6 bases). Per the germline V gene, CDR1 is MNHNS and CDR2 is SASEGT. CDR3 length equals 13 residues. V was pared by 0 bases and J by 9 bases, with 11 bases between. CDR3 nucleotides: TGTGCCAGCAGTGAAGCGGGGGCGGGTAGCTACACCTTC. The encoded protein is CASSEAGAGSYTF.

The chain is built from TRBV19 and TRBJ1-6; a possible D gene is TRBD1 (6 bases). Germline V CDR1 and CDR2: LNHDA, SQIVND (reference sequence). There are 13 residues in the CDR3. V was shortened by 4 bases and J by 10 bases, with 11 bases between the two germline ends. The CDR3 bases are TGTGCCAGTAGTAATACAGGGTTCTCACCCCTCCACTTT. Its translation is CASSNTGFSPLHF.

CDR3 loop: CASSPPGAGAVNTEAFF. The DNA for the CDR3 is TGTGCCAGCTCACCACCGGGTGCGGGGGCCGTGAACACTGAAGCTTTCTTT. The V call is TRBV18, the J call TRBJ1-1; D perhaps matches TRBD1 (6 bases). This CDR3 has 17 residues. V was cut by 0 bases and J by 0 bases, with 14 bases left in between. Germline V CDR1 and CDR2: KGHSH, LQKENI.

This clone was seen a single time. V is TRBV28 and J is TRBJ2-1, with no clear D. Germline V lookup: CDR1 MDHEN, CDR2 SYDVKM. This CDR3 is built from 16 residues. Trimming stripped 1 base from V and 8 bases from J, with 18 bases between. DNA of the CDR3: TGTGCCAGCAGTTTATTCACGATCCGCTCTTGGGATGAGCAGTTCTTC. It specifies CASSLFTIRSWDEQFF.

With regard to this clone: This could be a read error, since a much larger clone is one nucleotide away. The genes are TRBV6-1 and TRBJ1-1; D is unclear. The CDR3 length is 12 residues. Germline V lookup: CDR1 MNHNS, CDR2 SASEGT. The CDR3 spells CASSEWNPEAFF. The CDR3 DNA sequence: TGTGCCAGCAGTGAATGGAACCCTGAAGCTTTCTTT.

This clone was seen ten or more times. The chain uses TRBV5-5 and TRBJ1-5; 8 nucleotides line up with TRBD1. In germline, CDR1 is SGHKS, CDR2 YYEKEE (reference sequence). V lost 0 bases, J lost 1 base, and 3 bases stayed unmatched. The CDR3 is made up of 16 amino acids. DNA of the CDR3: TGTGCCAGCAGCTTGGCCCGGACAGGGAGCAATCAGCCCCAGCATTTT. Amino acid sequence: CASSLARTGSNQPQHF.

The chain combines TRBV11-2 with TRBJ2-2; 7 nucleotides match TRBD2. CDR3 length equals 15 residues. In germline, CDR1 is SGHAT, CDR2 FQNNGV. V lost 4 bases, J lost 5 bases, and 7 bases stayed unmatched. CDR3 nucleotides: TGTGCCAGCAGCTACTCGACTAGCTTGACCGGGGAGCTGTTTTTT. It yields the protein CASSYSTSLTGELFF. Filled out from reference TRBV11-2 and TRBJ2-2, the complete variable domain reads EAGVAQSPRYKIIEKRQSVAFWCNPISGHATLYWYQQILGQGPKLLIQFQNNGVVDDSQLPKDRFSAERLKGVDSTLKIQPAKLEDSAVYLCASSYSTSLTGELFFGEGSRLTVL.

This clone was counted only a few times. The rearrangement uses TRBV2 and TRBJ1-1; D remains ambiguous. V was shortened by 8 bases and J by 0 bases, with 10 bases between the two germline ends. The CDR3 has 13 residues. Germline loops: CDR1 SNHLY, CDR2 FYNNEI. CDR3 nucleotide sequence: TGTGCCAGCGCCCCAGACATGAACACTGAAGCTTTCTTT. Translation gives CASAPDMNTEAFF.

The J gene is TRBJ1-2, the V gene TRBV6-5; tentative D call: TRBD1 (5 bases). The germline V gene has CDR1 MNHEY and CDR2 SVGAGI. CDR3 length equals 13 residues. V gave up 2 bases and J gave up 4 bases, with 8 bases separating them. The CDR3 DNA is TGTGCCAGCAGTTACAGGAGGGGCTATGGCTACACCTTC. Residues: CASSYRRGYGYTF.

This clone was observed at least ten times. The chain recombines TRBV6-4 with TRBJ2-1; D possibly matches TRBD1 or TRBD2 (5 bases each). This CDR3 is 13 amino acids long. Germline CDR1 MRHNA, CDR2 SNTAGT. V was trimmed by 6 bases and J by 9 bases, leaving 15 bases between them. Here the CDR3 reads CASSLQTGGEQFF. The DNA for the CDR3 is TGTGCCAGCAGCCTACAGACTGGGGGTGAGCAGTTCTTC.

The chain employs TRBV7-9 and TRBJ2-7; D gene uncertain. CDR3 length: 13 residues. Trimming took off 1 base at V and 3 bases at J, with 7 bases between the two ends. Germline lookup yields CDR1 SEHNR and CDR2 FQNEAQ (reference sequence). CDR3 residues: CASSLDGVYEQYF. In nucleotides, the CDR3 is TGTGCCAGCAGCTTAGACGGAGTCTACGAGCAGTACTTC.

The gene calls are TRBV19 and TRBJ1-1; D not certain. Trimming took off 7 bases at V and 2 bases at J, with 14 bases between the two ends. From germline, CDR1 is LNHDA and CDR2 SQIVND (reference sequence). This CDR3 region has 14 residues. The CDR3 region has the DNA TGTGCCAGTAAAAAGAGGAACCACAACACTGAAGCTTTCTTT. Translated: CASKKRNHNTEAFF. The full variable domain, with the rest looked up from reference TRBV19 and TRBJ1-1, is DGGITQSPKYLFRKEGQNVTLSCEQNLNHDAMYWYRQDPGQGLRLIYYSQIVNDFQKGDIAEGYSVSREKKESFPLTVTSAQKNPTAFYLCASKKRNHNTEAFFGQGTRLTVV.

The V and J genes are TRBV6-9 and TRBJ2-7; D is possibly TRBD2 (6 bases). The V end was cut by 0 bases, the J end by 3 bases, with 15 bases between. CDR1 MNHGY and CDR2 SVAAGI come from the germline V gene. The CDR3 is made up of 16 amino acids. CDR3 sequence (DNA): TGTGCCAGCAGTTATTCGAAACTAGCTAGGAGCTACGAGCAGTACTTC. Protein: CASSYSKLARSYEQYF.

This clone occurred a few times. The rearrangement links TRBV6-1 to TRBJ2-1, with TRBD2 matching 9 bases. This CDR3 is built from 14 residues. Germline CDR1 MNHNS, CDR2 SASEGT. Unmatched junction bases numbered 4, after V lost 5 bases and J lost 5 bases. The CDR3 sequence is CASSTKRGDNEQFF. CDR3 nucleotides: TGTGCCAGCAGTACCAAGCGGGGGGACAATGAGCAGTTCTTC.

V and J are TRBV18 and TRBJ2-7, with D maybe TRBD1 (6 bases). V was cut by 3 bases and J by 0 bases, with 18 bases left in between. This CDR3 has 17 amino acids. Germline V gives CDR1 KGHSH, CDR2 LQKENI. Here the CDR3 reads CASSPNPQGRSSYEQYF. CDR3 sequence (DNA): TGTGCCAGCTCACCCAACCCCCAGGGGAGAAGCTCCTACGAGCAGTACTTC.